The 25 T cell receptor beta chains below were found in one sample sequenced in a study of blood T cell repertoires in COVID-19. Only in-frame clones appear in the TCRdb table, and some are missing; sequencing was by immunoSEQ multiplex PCR. Of around 18,000 clones in the sample, 80% to 90% were seen once. Sequences were obtained from peripheral blood. The source is a man aged 55 to 69 with active COVID-19.

This chain connects TRBV20-1 to TRBJ2-1; D is ambiguous. The V end lost 3 bases, the J end lost 5 bases, and 2 bases lay between the germline ends. CDR3 size: 10 residues. Germline lookup yields CDR1 DFQATT and CDR2 SNEGSKA (reference sequence). CDR3 DNA: TGCAGTGCTAGCGACAATGAGCAGTTCTTC. This gives the protein CSASDNEQFF.

Turning to this clone: Other DNA sequences in the sample encode the same CDR3. The gene calls are TRBV5-1 and TRBJ1-1; no reliable D call. Germline lookup yields CDR1 SGHRS and CDR2 YFSETQ. Trimming shortened V by 2 bases and J by 1 base, and 6 bases separated the two germline ends. The CDR3 is 13 residues long. CDR3 in amino acids: CASSFTRNTEAFF. The DNA for the CDR3 is TGCGCCAGCAGCTTTACAAGGAACACTGAAGCTTTCTTT.

The chain links TRBV11-2 to TRBJ2-1; the D gene is possibly TRBD1 (6 bases). V lost 5 bases to trimming and J lost 0 bases, with 11 bases between them. The CDR3 runs to 15 residues. CDR1 is SGHAT and CDR2 is FQNNGV in the germline V gene. In DNA, the CDR3 is TGTGCCAGCAGCCCGACAGGCCTCTCCTACAATGAGCAGTTCTTC. Protein sequence: CASSPTGLSYNEQFF.

This rearrangement joins TRBV2 to TRBJ1-4, with D uncertain. With 6 bases removed from V and 4 bases from J, the gap between germline ends came to 12 bases. The CDR3 consists of 14 residues. The germline V gene encodes CDR1 SNHLY and CDR2 FYNNEI. Here the CDR3 reads CASSMSYRNEKLFF. CDR3 coding DNA: TGTGCCAGCAGCATGTCCTACCGTAATGAAAAACTGTTTTTT.

The V gene is TRBV29-1, the J gene TRBJ1-3; D unresolved. Trimming took 4 bases from V and 0 from J, leaving 7 bases between them. The germline gives CDR1 SQVTM, CDR2 ANQGSEA. The CDR3 loop spans 13 amino acids. The CDR3 loop reads CSVGGISGNTIYF. CDR3 nucleotide sequence: TGCAGCGTTGGAGGGATCTCTGGAAACACCATATATTTT.

Notes on this clone: Within the sample, other DNA sequences also encode this same CDR3. The chain recombines TRBV7-9 with TRBJ1-2, with D hard to call. The V gene's germline CDR1 is SEHNR and CDR2 FQNEAQ (reference sequence). The CDR3 has 13 residues. Trimming took off 1 base at V and 8 bases at J, with 11 bases between the two ends. This CDR3 is CASSLDGGGGYTF. CDR3 DNA: TGTGCCAGCAGCTTAGACGGCGGAGGAGGCTACACCTTC.

The chain combines TRBV3-1 (or the pseudogene TRBV3-2) with TRBJ2-6, with D perhaps TRBD1 (6 bases). With 1 base removed from V and 3 bases from J, the gap between germline ends came to 13 bases. The germline CDR1 and CDR2 sequences are LGHDT and YNNKEL (reference sequence). The CDR3 consists of 17 residues. The CDR3 reads CASSQGGRMDGANVLTF. Written as DNA, the CDR3 is TGTGCCAGCAGCCAAGGGGGGCGAATGGATGGGGCCAACGTCCTGACTTTC.

DNA for the CDR3: TGTGCCAGCAGTGTAGAGACAGGGGGCTTGCATTTT. Protein product: CASSVETGGLHF. This chain links TRBV2 with TRBJ1-5; 10 bases align to TRBD1. Germline V gives CDR1 SNHLY, CDR2 FYNNEI. CDR3 size: 12 residues. After removal of 4 bases from V and 15 bases from J, the junction contained 6 bases not matched to a gene.

CDR3 residues: CASSLIGQGYNEQFF. The CDR3 coding sequence is TGCGCCAGCAGCTTGATAGGACAGGGGTACAATGAGCAGTTCTTC. The V call is TRBV5-1, the J call TRBJ2-1; 9 bases align to TRBD1. Looked up from germline, CDR1 is SGHRS and CDR2 is YFSETQ. J lost 4 bases, V lost 1 base, and 3 bases had no gene match. This CDR3 region has 15 residues.

V is TRBV27 and J is TRBJ2-3; 10 bases are shared with TRBD2. The CDR3 is 17 residues long. J lost 5 bases, V lost 0 bases, and 8 bases had no gene match. Per germline, CDR1 MNHEY and CDR2 SMNVEV (reference sequence). As DNA, the CDR3 is TGTGCCAGCAGTTTATCGAGGGTAGCGGGAGGAGAAGATACGCAGTATTTT. Translated: CASSLSRVAGGEDTQYF.

This clone was picked up one time. The chain uses TRBV5-6 and TRBJ2-5; D gene uncertain. Germline V gives CDR1 SGHDT, CDR2 YYEEEE. With 0 bases removed from V and 4 bases from J, the gap between germline ends came to 4 bases. There are 12 residues in the CDR3. The CDR3 bases are TGTGCCAGCAGCTTGGCAGGAGAGACCCAGTACTTC. Translation: CASSLAGETQYF. The whole variable domain, filled in from reference TRBV5-6 and TRBJ2-5, reads DAGVTQSPTHLIKTRGQQVTLRCSPKSGHDTVSWYQQALGQGPQFIFQYYEEEERQRGNFPDRFSGHQFPNYSSELNVNALLLGDSALYLCASSLAGETQYFGPGTRLLVL.

J is TRBJ1-1 and V is TRBV7-8, with D possibly matching TRBD1 (5 bases). V shed 7 bases and J shed 1 base, with 13 bases lying between them. In germline, CDR1 is SGHVS, CDR2 FQNEAQ. The CDR3 is 14 residues long. CDR3 sequence reads: CASNRLQGNTEAFF. Here the CDR3 DNA reads TGTGCCAGCAATCGGTTGCAGGGGAACACTGAAGCTTTCTTT. The full variable domain, its missing parts supplied by reference TRBV7-8 and TRBJ1-1, is GAGVSQSPRYKVAKRGQDVALRCDPISGHVSLFWYQQALGQGPEFLTYFQNEAQLDKSGLPSDRFFAERPEGSVSTLKIQRTQQEDSAVYLCASNRLQGNTEAFFGQGTRLTVV.

The chain uses TRBV9 and TRBJ2-1; 9 nucleotides line up with TRBD1. V shed 2 bases and J 4 bases; nucleotides not matched to a gene: 7. The CDR3 is 16 residues long. Germline V gene data show CDR1 as SGDLS and CDR2 as YYNGEE. The chain's CDR3 is CASSVGQGETYNEQFF. CDR3 bases: TGTGCCAGCAGCGTGGGACAGGGTGAAACATACAATGAGCAGTTCTTC.

CDR3 nucleotide sequence: TGTGCCATCTCACTGGACGGGGGGGCCTACAATGAGCAGTTCTTC. It yields the protein CAISLDGGAYNEQFF. The chain links TRBV10-3 to TRBJ2-1; 8 nucleotides align to TRBD2. Germline CDR1 and CDR2: ENHRY and SYGVKD. The trim removed 8 bases at V and 2 bases at J, leaving 8 bases unmatched. The CDR3 has 15 amino acids.

The rearrangement links TRBV5-1 to TRBJ2-2; TRBD1 might be the D (5 bases). This CDR3 has 15 residues. From germline, CDR1 is SGHRS and CDR2 YFSETQ. The V gene lost 1 base and the J gene lost 2 bases, with 9 bases spanning the gap. Here the CDR3 reads CASSLTQGNTGELFF. The CDR3, as DNA: TGCGCCAGCAGCTTGACCCAGGGAAACACCGGGGAGCTGTTTTTT.

The V gene is TRBV9, the J gene TRBJ1-6; 7 bases line up with TRBD1. J was trimmed by 4 bases and V by 1 base; bases with no gene match: 2. Germline loops: CDR1 SGDLS, CDR2 YYNGEE. The CDR3 loop spans 15 amino acids. The DNA for the CDR3 is TGTGCCAGCAGCGTATCGGGACAGTATAATTCACCCCTCCACTTT. Its translation: CASSVSGQYNSPLHF.

The chain links TRBV7-2 to TRBJ2-7, with a weak D call TRBD1 (6 bases). Trimming shortened V by 5 bases and J by 0 bases, and 11 bases separated the two germline ends. The CDR3 totals 14 residues. CDR1 is SGHTA and CDR2 is FQGNSA in the germline V gene. For the CDR3, the DNA is TGTGCCAGCAGCCCCAGGGACATCTCCTACGAGCAGTACTTC. Protein sequence: CASSPRDISYEQYF.

The J gene is TRBJ2-3, the V gene TRBV2, with 9 bases matching TRBD1. The germline gives CDR1 SNHLY, CDR2 FYNNEI. The CDR3 loop spans 15 amino acids. J was trimmed by 4 bases and V by 6 bases; bases with no gene match: 8. The CDR3 DNA is TGTGCCAGCAGGATGGACAGGGGATTCGCAGATACGCAGTATTTT. Translated, it gives CASRMDRGFADTQYF.

CDR3 in DNA: TGTGCCAGCAGCGGTCGGACTAGCGGGAACCAAGAGACCCAGTACTTC. Protein sequence: CASSGRTSGNQETQYF. The rearrangement uses TRBV7-6 and TRBJ2-5; TRBD2 agrees at 12 bases. There are 16 residues in the CDR3. Trimming cost V 5 bases and J 0 bases; bases outside gene matches: 4. CDR1 and CDR2 (germline): SGHVS, FNYEAQ.

This clone is a singleton in its sample. This chain links TRBV7-8 with TRBJ2-7, with a tentative D call TRBD1 (6 bases). The CDR3 extends over 14 amino acids. The germline CDR1 and CDR2 sequences are SGHVS and FQNEAQ. V lost 5 bases, J lost 0 bases, and 11 bases lay in between. CDR3 coding DNA: TGTGCCAGCAGCGACACAGGGAGCTCCTACGAGCAGTACTTC. It specifies CASSDTGSSYEQYF.

The chain couples TRBV30 to TRBJ1-2; a possible D gene is TRBD1 (5 bases). This CDR3 spans 12 amino acids. V was clipped by 4 bases and J by 5 bases, with 11 bases between them. The V gene's germline CDR1 is GTSNPN and CDR2 SVGIG (reference sequence). CDR3 sequence: CAWTGPRYGYTF. The CDR3 region has the DNA TGTGCCTGGACAGGGCCCCGGTATGGCTACACCTTC.

The chain links TRBV28 to TRBJ1-6; D uncertain. The germline CDR1 and CDR2 sequences are MDHEN and SYDVKM. Trimming took 5 bases from V and 5 from J, leaving 10 bases between them. This CDR3 spans 14 amino acids. The CDR3 sequence: CASSLWADNSPLHF. The CDR3, as DNA: TGTGCCAGCAGTCTTTGGGCCGATAATTCACCCCTCCACTTT.

This sequence joins TRBV5-4 and TRBJ2-7; 8 nucleotides align to TRBD1. The CDR3 has 14 amino acids. V gave up 4 bases and J gave up 4 bases; unmatched junction bases: 7. The germline V gene encodes CDR1 SGHNT and CDR2 YYREEE (reference sequence). The CDR3 reads CASSRPGGTYEQYF. The CDR3 DNA is TGTGCCAGCAGCCGTCCAGGGGGCACGTACGAGCAGTACTTC.

The V call is TRBV13, the J call TRBJ2-1; TRBD2 matches 10 bases. This CDR3 is 16 amino acids long. With 4 bases clipped from V and 9 bases from J, the junction kept 12 bases outside the gene matches. Germline CDR1 and CDR2: PRHDT and FYEKMQ (reference sequence). CDR3 protein: CASSSAGLAEVGEQFF. In DNA form, the CDR3 reads TGTGCCAGCAGCTCCGCCGGACTAGCGGAAGTTGGTGAGCAGTTCTTC.

The rearrangement uses TRBV4-1 and TRBJ2-7; 8 bases are a match to TRBD1. From germline, CDR1 is MGHRA and CDR2 YSYEKL. The CDR3 is 14 amino acids. Trimming at V came to 1 base and at J to 3 bases, leaving 2 bases not matched to a gene. The DNA of the CDR3 is TGCGCCAGCAGCCAAGGACAGGGGTACTACGAGCAGTACTTC. Its protein is CASSQGQGYYEQYF.